This TCR beta chain comes out of a study of shared clonotypes between healthy human individuals. Study-wide findings and caveats: Clonotypes not shared had lower generation probabilities than those common to all four donors.

Germline loops: CDR1 MDHEN, CDR2 SYDVKM. This CDR3 is 12 amino acids long. V gave up 8 bases and J gave up 4 bases; unmatched junction bases: 2. As to this clone: Its antigen is not known.

The repertoire was sequenced with immunoSEQ multiplex PCR; TCRdb's copy has only in-frame clones and lacks some. Of roughly 570,000 clones in the sample, roughly 98% were seen once. The naive CD8 fraction comprised CD45RO-negative cells positively selected for CCR7 and excluded terminally differentiated effector memory CD45RA+ cells. The receptor's source is a man aged 25-40 years in good health. Sequencing was done on a sample of naive CD8+ T cells sorted from blood. V and J are TRBV28 and TRBJ2-7; 10 nucleotides agree with TRBD1. CDR3 sequence reads: CASWDRGYEQYF. CDR3 sequence (DNA): TGTGCCAGCTGGGACAGGGGTTACGAGCAGTACTTC.